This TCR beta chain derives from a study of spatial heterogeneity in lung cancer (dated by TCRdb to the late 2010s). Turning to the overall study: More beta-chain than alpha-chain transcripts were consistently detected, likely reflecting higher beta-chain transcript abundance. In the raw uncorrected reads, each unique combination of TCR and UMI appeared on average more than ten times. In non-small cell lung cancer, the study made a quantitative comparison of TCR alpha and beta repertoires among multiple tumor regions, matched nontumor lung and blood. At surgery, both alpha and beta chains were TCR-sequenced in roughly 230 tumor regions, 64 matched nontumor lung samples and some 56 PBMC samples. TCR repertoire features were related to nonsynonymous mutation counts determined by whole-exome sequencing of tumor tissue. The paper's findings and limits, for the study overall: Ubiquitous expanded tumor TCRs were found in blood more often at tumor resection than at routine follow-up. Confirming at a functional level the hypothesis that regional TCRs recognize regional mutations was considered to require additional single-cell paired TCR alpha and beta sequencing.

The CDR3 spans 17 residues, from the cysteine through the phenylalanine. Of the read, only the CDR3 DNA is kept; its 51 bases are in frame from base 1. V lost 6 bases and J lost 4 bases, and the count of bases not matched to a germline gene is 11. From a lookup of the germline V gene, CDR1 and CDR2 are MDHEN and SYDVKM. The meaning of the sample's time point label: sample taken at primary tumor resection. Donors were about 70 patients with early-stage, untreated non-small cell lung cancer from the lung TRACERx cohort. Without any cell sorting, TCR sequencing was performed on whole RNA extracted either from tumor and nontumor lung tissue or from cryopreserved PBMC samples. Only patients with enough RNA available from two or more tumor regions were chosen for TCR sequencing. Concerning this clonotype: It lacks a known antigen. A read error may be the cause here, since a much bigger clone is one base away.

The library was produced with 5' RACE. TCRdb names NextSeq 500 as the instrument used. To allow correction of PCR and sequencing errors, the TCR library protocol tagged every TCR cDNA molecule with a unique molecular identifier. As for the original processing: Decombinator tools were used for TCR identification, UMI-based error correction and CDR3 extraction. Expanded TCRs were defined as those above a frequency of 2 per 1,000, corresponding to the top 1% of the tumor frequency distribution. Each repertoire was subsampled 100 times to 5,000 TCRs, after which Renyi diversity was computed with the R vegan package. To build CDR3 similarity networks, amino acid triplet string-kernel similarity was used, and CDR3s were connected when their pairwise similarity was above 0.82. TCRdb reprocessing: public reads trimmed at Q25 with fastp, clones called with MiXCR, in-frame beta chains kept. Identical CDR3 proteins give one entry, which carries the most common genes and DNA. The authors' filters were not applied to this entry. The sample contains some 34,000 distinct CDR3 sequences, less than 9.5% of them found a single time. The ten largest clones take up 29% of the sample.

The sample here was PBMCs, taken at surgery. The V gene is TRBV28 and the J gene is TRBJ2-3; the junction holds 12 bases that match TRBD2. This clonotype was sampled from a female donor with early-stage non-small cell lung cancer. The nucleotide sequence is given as TGTGCCAGCAGGCCCCTAGCGGGAGGGCGGACGGCAGATACGCAGTATTTT. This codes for CASRPLAGGRTADTQYF.